What follows are 25 T cell receptor beta chains derived from one specimen sequenced in a study of cytomegalovirus exposure and HLA in healthy donors. Use of 60 Vbeta and 13 Jbeta primers characterized the PCR. Clones were read by immunoSEQ multiplex PCR, and TCRdb kept only the in-frame ones, dropping some. The data show 40,000 to 55,000 clones, 75% to 80% seen once. Material for sequencing was PBMCs. These receptors came from a woman in her thirties or forties in good health and CMV-seropositive.

This chain joins TRBV2 and TRBJ1-2, with TRBD1 identical over 7 bases. This CDR3 is 14 amino acids long. Germline V gene data show CDR1 as SNHLY and CDR2 as FYNNEI. With 7 bases clipped from V and 1 base from J, the junction kept 6 bases outside the gene matches. DNA for the CDR3: TGTGCCAGCACCGGGGACAGTCTTAACTATGGCTACACCTTC. Amino acids: CASTGDSLNYGYTF.

The chain couples TRBV5-1 to TRBJ2-2; TRBD1 agrees at 11 bases. This CDR3 has 16 amino acids. V was pared by 3 bases and J by 6 bases, with 7 bases of the junction left unmatched. Germline V gene data show CDR1 as SGHRS and CDR2 as YFSETQ. As DNA, the CDR3 is TGCGCCAGCAGCTCTGGTGGGGGACAGGGGGCCGGGGAGCTGTTTTTT. Its translation: CASSSGGGQGAGELFF.

In its sample, this clone was seen a few times. The V and J genes are TRBV11-1 and TRBJ2-1, with D tentatively TRBD2 (7 bases). Germline V gene lookup returns CDR1 SGHAT and CDR2 FQDESV (reference sequence). The CDR3 has 15 amino acids. Trimming shortened V by 5 bases and J by 7 bases, and 18 bases separated the two germline ends. CDR3 sequence reads: CASSRGALAENEQFF. The CDR3 DNA sequence: TGTGCCAGCAGCCGGGGGGCCCTGGCAGAAAATGAGCAGTTCTTC.

This chain links TRBV19 with TRBJ1-5; 7 nucleotides align to TRBD1. V shed 2 bases, J shed 4 bases, and the junction held 8 bases outside the gene matches. The CDR3 totals 16 residues. The germline CDR1 and CDR2 sequences are LNHDA and SQIVND (reference sequence). The CDR3 sequence is CASSISLSRGNQPQHF. CDR3 sequence (DNA): TGTGCCAGTAGTATAAGTTTGTCCAGGGGGAATCAGCCCCAGCATTTT.

The chain combines TRBV28 with TRBJ2-7; the match to TRBD1 covers 9 bases. Germline CDR1 and CDR2: MDHEN and SYDVKM. The CDR3 loop spans 14 amino acids. V was pared by 6 bases and J by 5 bases, with 8 bases of the junction left unmatched. In DNA, the CDR3 is TGTGCCAGCAGGGGACAGGGCCCCCTCCACGAGCAGTACTTC. Encoded protein: CASRGQGPLHEQYF.

This clone was counted once. This sequence joins TRBV19 and TRBJ2-3; 8 bases align to TRBD1. Looked up from germline, CDR1 is LNHDA and CDR2 is SQIVND (reference sequence). The CDR3 is 14 residues long. After removal of 7 bases from V and 4 bases from J, the junction contained 7 bases not matched to a gene. CDR3 in amino acids: CASTLQGGSDTQYF. The CDR3 DNA sequence: TGTGCCAGTACGTTACAGGGGGGATCAGATACGCAGTATTTT.

The J gene is TRBJ2-2, the V gene TRBV29-1, with D maybe TRBD2 (7 bases). CDR3 length: 15 residues. In germline, CDR1 is SQVTM, CDR2 ANQGSEA. V gave up 2 bases and J gave up 3 bases, with 13 bases separating them. The CDR3 sequence is CSVESGGIDTGELFF. The CDR3 DNA is TGCAGCGTTGAATCGGGGGGCATTGACACCGGGGAGCTGTTTTTT.

In DNA form, the CDR3 reads TGTGCCACCGGAGGAGGTCACGAGCAGTACTTC. It specifies CATGGGHEQYF. The chain links TRBV15 to TRBJ2-5; possibly TRBD2 for D (5 bases). TRBJ2-7 matches the DNA end more closely, so the J call is doubtful. The CDR3 extends over 11 amino acids. Germline CDR1 reads LNHNV; CDR2 reads YYDKDF (reference sequence).

The chain is built from TRBV29-1 and TRBJ1-3, with 7 bases matching TRBD1. Per germline, CDR1 SQVTM and CDR2 ANQGSEA. The CDR3 loop spans 14 amino acids. V shed 7 bases and J 2 bases; nucleotides not matched to a gene: 8. The CDR3 coding sequence is TGCAGCGGAAGCACAGGGGCGCCTGGAAACACCATATATTTT. It specifies CSGSTGAPGNTIYF.

The chain links TRBV29-1 to TRBJ2-2; a possible D gene is TRBD1 (6 bases). V was clipped by 4 bases and J by 0 bases, with 18 bases between them. CDR1 and CDR2 (germline): SQVTM, ANQGSEA. The CDR3 runs to 17 residues. The CDR3 is CSVAVSGGSSNTGELFF. The CDR3 coding sequence is TGCAGCGTTGCCGTCAGTGGGGGCAGCTCGAACACCGGGGAGCTGTTTTTT.

CDR3: CASSGAPGYTYEQYF. The CDR3 DNA sequence: TGTGCCAGCAGTGGAGCCCCGGGGTACACCTACGAGCAGTACTTC. J is TRBJ2-7 and V is TRBV6-1, with D perhaps matching TRBD2 (5 bases). CDR3 size: 15 residues. Trimming left V 4 bases short and J 2 bases short, with 15 bases between. Germline assignment: CDR1 MNHNS and CDR2 SASEGT.

The CDR3 bases are TGTGCCAGTAGTATTAAGCAGGCCGACAGGGAGGATCCCCTCCACTTT. Its translation is CASSIKQADREDPLHF. This sequence joins TRBV19 and TRBJ1-6, with 7 bases identical to TRBD1. The germline CDR1 and CDR2 sequences are LNHDA and SQIVND (reference sequence). CDR3 size: 16 residues. With V trimmed by 3 bases and J by 13 bases, 15 bases remained unmatched.

The gene calls are TRBV6-5 and TRBJ2-1; D may be TRBD1 (6 bases). Trimming stripped 2 bases from V and 6 bases from J, with 8 bases between. Looked up from germline, CDR1 is MNHEY and CDR2 is SVGAGI. The CDR3 is made up of 13 amino acids. CDR3 DNA sequence: TGTGCCAGCAGTTACCAACAGGGCAATGAGCAGTTCTTC. It translates to CASSYQQGNEQFF.

This clone came up a few times. The chain couples TRBV7-9 to TRBJ1-5, with D perhaps TRBD1 (5 bases). This CDR3 contains 13 residues. Trimming left V 2 bases short and J 5 bases short, with 7 bases between. CDR1 and CDR2 (germline): SEHNR, FQNEAQ (reference sequence). Here the CDR3 reads CASSLWGDQPQHF. CDR3 in DNA: TGTGCCAGCAGCTTATGGGGGGATCAGCCCCAGCATTTT.

This rearrangement joins TRBV5-1 to TRBJ1-4, with a possible D match to TRBD1 (5 bases). V was pared by 4 bases and J by 8 bases, with 15 bases between. Germline V gene data show CDR1 as SGHRS and CDR2 as YFSETQ. The CDR3 covers 14 residues. The CDR3 is CASSPYGAGEKLFF. CDR3 nucleotides: TGCGCCAGCAGCCCCTATGGGGCAGGGGAAAAACTGTTTTTT.

The chain links TRBV27 to TRBJ2-3; maybe TRBD1 (5 bases). V lost 5 bases and J lost 4, with 16 bases in between. CDR1 and CDR2 from the germline V gene are MNHEY and SMNVEV (reference sequence). This CDR3 has 15 amino acids. The CDR3 loop is CASSGLGEGPDTQYF. Written as DNA, the CDR3 is TGTGCCAGCAGTGGCCTAGGGGAAGGGCCAGATACGCAGTATTTT.

This chain uses TRBV29-1 with TRBJ2-2; TRBD1 aligns across 7 bases. This CDR3 is 15 amino acids long. Trimming cost V 7 bases and J 0 bases; bases outside gene matches: 8. Germline V lookup: CDR1 SQVTM, CDR2 ANQGSEA. CDR3 loop: CSGQRDSSNTGELFF. The DNA of the CDR3 is TGCAGCGGACAAAGGGACAGTTCGAACACCGGGGAGCTGTTTTTT.

The rearrangement joins TRBV5-4 to TRBJ2-1, with 8 bases lining up with TRBD1. CDR1 is SGHNT and CDR2 is YYREEE in the germline V gene (reference sequence). The CDR3 length is 15 residues. V lost 3 bases and J lost 4; bases outside the gene matches: 6. CDR3 DNA sequence: TGTGCCAGCAGCTGGGGACAGGTGACATACAATGAGCAGTTCTTC. As protein: CASSWGQVTYNEQFF.

This clone was seen only once. The chain combines TRBV11-3 with TRBJ2-2; 10 bases fit TRBD1. Trimming took 5 bases from V and 6 from J; bases not matched to a gene: 3. CDR1 and CDR2 from the germline V gene are SGHNT and YENEEA. The CDR3 consists of 14 residues. Here the CDR3 reads CASSTGTGAGELFF. CDR3 in DNA: TGTGCCAGCAGCACAGGGACAGGGGCCGGGGAGCTGTTTTTT.

The chain employs TRBV14 and TRBJ1-5; TRBD1 might be the D (5 bases). The CDR3 has 14 residues. Deletions cut 2 bases from V and 7 bases from J, with 12 bases between. Germline V gene data show CDR1 as SGHDN and CDR2 as FVKESK. The CDR3 sequence: CASSQLQGWQPQHF. CDR3 nucleotide sequence: TGTGCCAGCAGCCAACTTCAGGGATGGCAGCCCCAGCATTTT.

This clone has a single count. The rearrangement uses TRBV18 and TRBJ1-4, with D uncertain. Trimming shortened V by 6 bases and J by 1 base, and 3 bases separated the two germline ends. Germline lookup yields CDR1 KGHSH and CDR2 LQKENI. The length of the CDR3 is 12 residues. The CDR3 loop reads CASSRTNEKLFF. Written as DNA, the CDR3 is TGTGCCAGCTCGCGAACTAATGAAAAACTGTTTTTT.

J is TRBJ1-2 and V is TRBV19; 8 nucleotides agree with TRBD1. Germline assignment: CDR1 LNHDA and CDR2 SQIVND (reference sequence). Unmatched junction bases numbered 3, after V lost 5 bases and J lost 4 bases. The CDR3 has 13 residues. As DNA, the CDR3 is TGTGCCAGTAGTCGAGACAGGGGCTATGGCTACACCTTC. Translated: CASSRDRGYGYTF.

The V and J genes are TRBV5-4 and TRBJ2-1; 10 bases are a match to TRBD2. J gave up 4 bases and V 4 bases, and 8 bases lay outside the gene matches. CDR1 SGHNT and CDR2 YYREEE come from the germline V gene (reference sequence). The CDR3 totals 16 residues. CDR3 coding DNA: TGTGCCAGCAGCGCCGAAGCTAGCGGGAGATACAATGAGCAGTTCTTC. Encoded protein: CASSAEASGRYNEQFF.

The sample holds one count of this clone. The chain couples TRBV21-1 to TRBJ2-7; TRBD1, the D gene given by the table, was not confirmed from the DNA. TRBV21-1 is annotated as a pseudogene. The CDR3 runs 17 residues. CDR3 in DNA: TGTGCCAGCAGCAAAGGAATAGGGACCCGGGACAGGCGCGAGCAGTACTTC. Translating gives CASSKGIGTRDRREQYF.

The CDR3 sequence is CASSLPRTKNIQYF. As DNA, the CDR3 is TGTGCCAGCAGTTTACCCAGAACCAAAAACATTCAGTACTTC. The chain has TRBV27 and TRBJ2-4, with unresolved D. The germline V gene has CDR1 MNHEY and CDR2 SMNVEV (reference sequence). Trimming removed 2 bases at V and 2 bases at J, with 7 bases between. The CDR3 spans 14 residues.